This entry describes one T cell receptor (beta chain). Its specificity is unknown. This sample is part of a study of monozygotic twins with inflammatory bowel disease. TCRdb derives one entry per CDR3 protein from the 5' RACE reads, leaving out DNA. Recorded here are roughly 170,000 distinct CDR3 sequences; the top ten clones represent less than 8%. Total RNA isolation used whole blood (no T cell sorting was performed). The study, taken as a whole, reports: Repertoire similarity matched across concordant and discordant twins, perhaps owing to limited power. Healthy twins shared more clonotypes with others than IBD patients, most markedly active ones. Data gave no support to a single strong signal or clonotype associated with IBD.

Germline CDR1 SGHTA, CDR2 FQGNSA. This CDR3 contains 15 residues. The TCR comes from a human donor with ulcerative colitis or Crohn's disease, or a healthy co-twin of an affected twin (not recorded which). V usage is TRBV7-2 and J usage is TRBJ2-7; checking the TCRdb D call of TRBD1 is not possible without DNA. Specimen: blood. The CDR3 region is CASSLAPGFAYEQYF.